The 17 T cell receptor beta chains below were found in one sample sequenced in a study of control samples from healthy donors and cancer patients. Sequencing used immunoSEQ multiplex PCR; TCRdb keeps in-frame clones, though not all of them. This sample carries about 120,000 clones, around 92% of them seen once, and the ten largest clones take roughly 0.54%. The sequencing input was PBMCs. All receptors come from a man of 80 years or more with head and neck cancer.

The gene calls are TRBV5-1 and TRBJ1-5; 7 nucleotides align to TRBD1. Unmatched junction bases numbered 6, after V lost 0 bases and J lost 6 bases. The CDR3 has 15 amino acids. Germline V lookup: CDR1 SGHRS, CDR2 YFSETQ. CDR3 in amino acids: CASSLGPDRVQPQHF. The DNA of the CDR3 is TGCGCCAGCAGCTTGGGCCCCGACAGGGTTCAGCCCCAGCATTTT.

This chain links TRBV5-8 with TRBJ2-6; the D is unclear. Germline V CDR1 and CDR2: SGHTS, YDEGEE. The V and J ends lost 0 bases and 0 bases respectively, with 7 bases between them. The CDR3 totals 16 residues. The CDR3 region has the DNA TGTGCCAGCAGCTTGGATGGGCACTCTGGGGCCAACGTCCTGACTTTC. Translating gives CASSLDGHSGANVLTF.

In its sample, this clone was seen once. This chain uses TRBV21-1 with TRBJ2-2; the table's TRBD1 call for D was not verified on the DNA. TRBV21-1 is flagged as a pseudogene. The CDR3 totals 15 residues. Here the CDR3 reads CATIQGPDGTGELFF. The CDR3 region has the DNA TGTGCCACCATACAGGGGCCGGACGGCACCGGGGAGCTGTTTTTT.

V is TRBV7-2 and J is TRBJ1-2, with a weak D call TRBD1 (5 bases). Per germline, CDR1 SGHTA and CDR2 FQGNSA. The CDR3 consists of 12 residues. Between the trimmed V and J ends, which lost 0 bases and 8 bases, there was a span of 7 bases. The CDR3 spells CASSLAQGGYTF. The CDR3 coding sequence is TGTGCCAGCAGCTTAGCGCAGGGCGGCTACACCTTC.

This clone was seen a single time. The chain uses TRBV5-1 and TRBJ2-3, with D unresolved. The germline CDR1 and CDR2 sequences are SGHRS and YFSETQ. The V gene lost 2 bases and the J gene lost 5 bases, with 12 bases spanning the gap. The CDR3 extends over 14 amino acids. The CDR3 loop is CASSFTEQGDTQYF. CDR3 sequence (DNA): TGCGCCAGCAGCTTCACAGAACAAGGAGATACGCAGTATTTT.

This rearrangement joins TRBV5-1 to TRBJ1-1; D is perhaps TRBD1 (5 bases). The length of the CDR3 is 14 residues. The germline V gene has CDR1 SGHRS and CDR2 YFSETQ. The ends were cut back, 0 bases at V and 4 bases at J, with 10 bases in the middle. The CDR3 loop reads CASSLAMGGTEAFF. CDR3 DNA: TGCGCCAGCAGCTTGGCCATGGGGGGCACTGAAGCTTTCTTT.

V and J are TRBV6-5 and TRBJ2-3; a possible D gene is TRBD1 (5 bases). The V end was cut by 6 bases, the J end by 4 bases, with 11 bases between. This CDR3 comprises 13 residues. CDR1 is MNHEY, CDR2 SVGAGI, per germline. The CDR3 DNA is TGTGCCAGCAGCCAGGGTGGGGCAGATACGCAGTATTTT. Translation: CASSQGGADTQYF.

CDR3: CASSFQTSGGPGEQFF. As DNA, the CDR3 is TGTGCCAGCAGCTTCCAGACTAGCGGGGGGCCTGGTGAGCAGTTCTTC. The chain combines TRBV7-9 with TRBJ2-1; 13 bases fit TRBD2. V shed 3 bases, J shed 9 bases, and the junction held 8 bases outside the gene matches. Germline CDR1 and CDR2: SEHNR and FQNEAQ (reference sequence). CDR3 size: 16 residues.

The rearrangement uses TRBV12-3 or TRBV12-4 and TRBJ1-1, with D tentatively TRBD1 (5 bases). The ends were cut back, 3 bases at V and 7 bases at J, with 12 bases in the middle. The CDR3 has 13 residues. The CDR3 bases are TGTGCCAGCAGTTTCTATGGGGCTCTTGAAGCTTTCTTT. It codes for CASSFYGALEAFF.

This chain uses TRBV2 with TRBJ2-2; D gene ambiguous. The germline CDR1 and CDR2 sequences are SNHLY and FYNNEI. V gave up 4 bases and J gave up 0 bases, with 9 bases separating them. This CDR3 has 15 residues. CDR3 protein: CASSVGFANTGELFF. Written as DNA, the CDR3 is TGTGCCAGCAGTGTTGGGTTCGCGAACACCGGGGAGCTGTTTTTT.

This clone was recorded once. The rearrangement joins TRBV6-5 to TRBJ1-5; D remains ambiguous. The germline gives CDR1 MNHEY, CDR2 SVGAGI. This CDR3 contains 14 residues. V dropped 3 bases and J dropped 4 bases, with 10 bases sitting between them. The CDR3 spells CASSYSGSNQPQHF. CDR3 in DNA: TGTGCCAGCAGTTATTCTGGTTCAAATCAGCCCCAGCATTTT.

The V call is TRBV5-4, the J call TRBJ2-5; TRBD2 might be the D (5 bases). Germline V lookup: CDR1 SGHNT, CDR2 YYREEE (reference sequence). V was clipped by 4 bases and J by 2 bases, with 12 bases between them. The CDR3 spans 14 residues. CDR3 nucleotide sequence: TGTGCCAGCAGCGCCCGTCCGGGGCAAGAGACCCAGTACTTC. It yields the protein CASSARPGQETQYF.

The chain joins TRBV7-2 to TRBJ1-6; 10 nucleotides match TRBD1. This CDR3 is 14 amino acids long. V shed 2 bases and J 14 bases; nucleotides not matched to a gene: 6. In germline, CDR1 is SGHTA, CDR2 FQGNSA. The CDR3 region has the DNA TGTGCCAGCAGCTTAAGGACAGGGGGAGGCACCCTCCACTTT. This translates into CASSLRTGGGTLHF.

The genes are TRBV6-2 or TRBV6-3 and TRBJ2-7, with D tentatively TRBD2 (6 bases). Germline values: CDR1 MNHEY, CDR2 SVGEGT. The CDR3 consists of 12 residues. V gave up 5 bases and J gave up 5 bases, with 10 bases separating them. This chain's CDR3 is CASSRRDHEQYF. The DNA for the CDR3 is TGTGCCAGCAGTCGGAGGGACCACGAGCAGTACTTC.

The chain carries TRBV5-6 and TRBJ1-1; D not resolved. Germline CDR1 and CDR2: SGHDT and YYEEEE. There are 15 residues in the CDR3. Trimming shortened V by 2 bases and J by 12 bases, and 23 bases separated the two germline ends. The CDR3 reads CASSFARAGGSITFF. CDR3 coding DNA: TGTGCCAGCAGCTTCGCGAGGGCAGGTGGATCGATAACTTTCTTT.

The chain uses TRBV12-5 and TRBJ2-3; D is uncertain. Trimming left V 0 bases short and J 0 bases short, with 16 bases between. The germline V gene encodes CDR1 LGHNT and CDR2 FRNRAP. CDR3 length: 18 amino acids. The CDR3 reads CASGLVPDGVTSTDTQYF. The CDR3 DNA sequence: TGTGCTAGTGGTTTGGTCCCTGATGGGGTGACTAGCACAGATACGCAGTATTTT. The full variable domain, its missing parts supplied by reference TRBV12-5 and TRBJ2-3, is DARVTQTPRHKVTEMGQEVTMRCQPILGHNTVFWYRQTMMQGLELLAYFRNRAPLDDSGMPKDRFSAEMPDATLATLKIQPSEPRDSAVYFCASGLVPDGVTSTDTQYFGPGTRLTVL.

The chain is built from TRBV5-1 and TRBJ1-2; 7 nucleotides agree with TRBD1. With V trimmed by 3 bases and J by 2 bases, 10 bases remained unmatched. The germline gives CDR1 SGHRS, CDR2 YFSETQ. CDR3 length: 16 residues. The CDR3 DNA sequence: TGCGCCAGCAGCTCTCTAGACAGGGCCCCCAACTATGGCTACACCTTC. It encodes CASSSLDRAPNYGYTF.